This T cell receptor beta chain originates from a study of graft-versus-host responses after intestinal transplantation. On the study more broadly: Every transplant recipient was induced with anti-thymocyte globulin, then maintained on tacrolimus and steroids for two to three years. General study points: High graft-versus-host to host-versus-graft clonal ratios were found in allografts of patients who had graft-donor T cell macrochimerism.

Responders (about 200,000, CFSE-labeled) were co-plated with about 200,000 irradiated, violet-dye-labeled stimulators. Profiled with immunoSEQ multiplex PCR; TCRdb holds only in-frame clones, not every one. The data show around 14,000 clones, about 28% seen once. This CDR3 comprises 11 residues. V shed 7 bases and J shed 3 bases, with 7 bases lying between them. The germline V gene encodes CDR1 MNHEY and CDR2 SVGAGI. The rearrangement joins TRBV6-5 to TRBJ2-7; D is perhaps TRBD1 (5 bases). Here the sequenced sample was alloreactive CD4+ T cells from a mixed lymphocyte reaction culture, taken before intestinal transplant. Documented subset: CFSE-low proliferating T cells sorted from approximately 6-day pre-transplant mixed lymphocyte reaction (GvH or HvG direction). The clonotype originates from a human patient who received an intestinal transplant. The CDR3 reads CASKTVYEQYF. The CDR3 nucleotides are TGTGCCAGCAAGACAGTCTACGAGCAGTACTTC.